Here is one TCR beta chain with its context. Its antigen is undetermined. The sample is drawn from a study of OX40 agonist ivuxolimab in advanced cancers. Study as a whole: Ivuxolimab doses were 0.01, 0.1, 0.3, 1.5, 3 or 10 mg/kg every 2 weeks. At 75% to 90% male, the cohort had a mean age of about 60 years, ranging from roughly 20 to 80.

Overall study findings and caveats: Expanded clones were, on average, more numerous among CD8+ T cells than CD4+.

Libraries were prepared by immunoSEQ multiplex PCR; TCRdb keeps only in-frame clonotypes and omits some of them. The repertoire holds tens of thousands of clones, with 85% to 90% as singletons. The TCR originated in an adult with an advanced solid tumor such as melanoma, head and neck, liver or kidney cancer. This specimen consisted of CD4+ or CD8+ T cells sorted from blood, obtained in a trial of the OX40 agonist ivuxolimab.

CDR3 amino acids: CASSPLSGTDPGELFF. Here the CDR3 DNA reads TGTGCCAGCTCACCACTTAGCGGGACGGACCCCGGGGAGCTGTTTTTT. V is TRBV18 and J is TRBJ2-2; TRBD2 matches 8 bases. The CDR3 consists of 16 residues. Germline loops: CDR1 KGHSH, CDR2 LQKENI. Losses at the gene ends were 1 base for V and 6 bases for J; bases not matched to a gene: 7.